What follows are 5 T cell receptor beta chains derived from one specimen sequenced in a study of blood T cell repertoires in COVID-19. Clones were sequenced by immunoSEQ multiplex PCR, and TCRdb holds only the in-frame ones, with some missing. The table records 200,000 to 250,000 clones, around nine tenths of them present only once. Sequencing was carried out using peripheral blood. All receptors come from a woman between 55 and 75 years old with acute or convalescent COVID-19.

This clone turned up a few times. The CDR3 DNA reads TGCGCCAGCAGCCAACGGAGCGGGACCCTAGGCAGGGGCGGTGAAAAACTGTTTTTT. Residues: CASSQRSGTLGRGGEKLFF. The chain links TRBV4-1 to TRBJ1-4, with a possible D match to TRBD1 (6 bases). Germline V gives CDR1 MGHRA, CDR2 YSYEKL. V was shortened by 2 bases and J by 7 bases, with 26 bases between the two germline ends. CDR3 length equals 19 residues.

J is TRBJ2-3 and V is TRBV3-1 (or the pseudogene TRBV3-2); D perhaps matches TRBD1 (6 bases). Trimming cost V 1 base and J 0 bases, with 11 bases left between them. This CDR3 has 16 amino acids. Looked up from germline, CDR1 is LGHDT and CDR2 is YNNKEL (reference sequence). CDR3 DNA: TGTGCCAGCAGCCAAGGCAGGGGCGAAAGCACAGATACGCAGTATTTT. Its translation: CASSQGRGESTDTQYF.

This rearrangement joins TRBV25-1 to TRBJ2-2; possibly TRBD2 for D (5 bases). CDR3 size: 14 residues. Looked up from germline, CDR1 is MGHDK and CDR2 is SYGVNS. V was pared by 4 bases and J by 7 bases, with 13 bases between. The CDR3 is CASSVRGFGGELFF. In DNA form, the CDR3 reads TGTGCCAGCAGTGTCCGGGGATTTGGCGGGGAGCTGTTTTTT.

This sequence joins TRBV7-9 and TRBJ1-2; D remains unclear. The length of the CDR3 is 12 residues. Per the germline V gene, CDR1 is SEHNR and CDR2 is FQNEAQ (reference sequence). V shed 5 bases and J shed 4 bases, with 8 bases lying between them. The DNA of the CDR3 is TGTGCCAGCAGCGTCGGGTTCTATGGCTACACCTTC. Translating gives CASSVGFYGYTF.

CDR3 nucleotide sequence: TGCGCCAGCAGCTATATCCTGACCGGACAGGGAAACATTCAGTACTTC. Translated: CASSYILTGQGNIQYF. The rearrangement uses TRBV5-1 and TRBJ2-4; 8 nucleotides agree with TRBD1. CDR1 SGHRS and CDR2 YFSETQ come from the germline V gene. This CDR3 is built from 16 residues. Trimming removed 3 bases from V and 6 bases from J; junction bases left unmatched: 11.